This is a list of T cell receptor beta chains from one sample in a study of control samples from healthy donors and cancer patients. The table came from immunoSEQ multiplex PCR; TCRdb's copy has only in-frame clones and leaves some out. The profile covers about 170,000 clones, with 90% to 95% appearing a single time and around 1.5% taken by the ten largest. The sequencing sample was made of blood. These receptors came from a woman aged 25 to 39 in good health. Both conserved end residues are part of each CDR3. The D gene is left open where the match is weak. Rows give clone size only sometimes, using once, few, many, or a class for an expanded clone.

CASSEGGPGQVFGNSPLHF TGTGCCAGCAGTGAAGGGGGTCCGGGACAGGTTTTTGGGAATTCACCCCTCCACTTT TRBJ1-6 few TRBV6-1 TRBD1
CASGDRDIQPQHF TGTGCCAGCGGGGACAGGGACATTCAGCCCCAGCATTTT TRBJ1-5 . TRBV2 TRBD1
CASSSRLAGPYEQYF TGTGCCAGTAGTTCACGACTAGCGGGTCCCTACGAGCAGTACTTC TRBJ2-7 . TRBV19 TRBD2
CASSDRDRGLNSPLHF TGTGCCAGCAGTGACCGGGACAGGGGGCTCAATTCACCCCTCCACTTT TRBJ1-6 . TRBV28 TRBD1
CASSFLENTEAFF . TRBJ1-1 . TRBV12-3/TRBV12-4 .
CASSRGTTDTQYF TGTGCCAGCAGCCGAGGGACCACAGATACGCAGTATTTT TRBJ2-3 . TRBV7-9 .
CASSLGGRITGELFF TGTGCCAGCAGCTTAGGAGGGCGGATCACCGGGGAGCTGTTTTTT TRBJ2-2 few TRBV7-9 .
CASRPTGESTEAFF TGTGCCAGCAGGCCGACAGGGGAAAGCACTGAAGCTTTCTTT TRBJ1-1 . TRBV7-9 TRBD1
CASSPGATANYGYTF TGTGCCAGCTCACCAGGGGCAACAGCTAACTATGGCTACACCTTC TRBJ1-2 once TRBV18 .
CASSGTGGTEAFF TGTGCCAGCAGCGGGACAGGGGGAACTGAAGCTTTCTTT TRBJ1-1 . TRBV7-2 TRBD1
CASSYSAYEQYF TGTGCCAGCAGTTATTCGGCCTACGAGCAGTACTTC TRBJ2-7 . TRBV6-2/TRBV6-3 .
CASSPQGALSGNTIYF TGTGCCAGCAGTCCACAGGGGGCTCTCTCTGGAAACACCATATATTTT TRBJ1-3 . TRBV27 TRBD1
CASSVVDRGKTQYF TGTGCCAGCAGCGTAGTGGACAGGGGGAAGACCCAGTACTTC TRBJ2-5 . TRBV9 TRBD1
CASSPISGGLPDTQYF TGTGCCAGCAGTCCCATTAGCGGGGGGTTGCCGGATACGCAGTATTTT TRBJ2-3 . TRBV6-6 TRBD2
CASSPSGYDGYTF TGTGCCAGCAGCCCCTCAGGGTACGATGGCTACACCTTC TRBJ1-2 . TRBV7-9 .
CASSPRGGSNYGYTF TGTGCCAGCAGCCCCAGGGGGGGCTCTAACTATGGCTACACCTTC TRBJ1-2 . TRBV6-2/TRBV6-3 TRBD1
CASSPAQETQYF TGTGCCAGCTCACCCGCCCAAGAGACCCAGTACTTC TRBJ2-5 . TRBV18 .
CASSLRGGNQPQHF TGTGCCAGCAGCCTAAGGGGGGGCAATCAGCCCCAGCATTTT TRBJ1-5 once TRBV21-1 .
CASSFSDNSPLHF TGTGCCAGCAGTTTCAGTGATAATTCACCCCTCCACTTT TRBJ1-6 . TRBV28 .
CAWSVAGVKTQYF TGTGCCTGGAGTGTGGCGGGGGTAAAGACCCAGTACTTC TRBJ2-5 . TRBV30 TRBD2
CASSTGAGNSPLHF TGTGCCAGCAGTACAGGGGCGGGGAATTCACCCCTCCACTTT TRBJ1-6 . TRBV6-5 TRBD1